The table lists the clone carrying this T cell receptor (beta chain) with a few counts. Antigen specificity is unknown. The germline V gene encodes CDR1 LGHNA and CDR2 YSLEER. Trimming at V came to 0 bases and at J to 4 bases, leaving 2 bases not matched to a gene. CDR3 size: 15 residues. Amplification used 60 Vbeta primers and 13 Jbeta primers. Here immunoSEQ multiplex PCR was the method, and the copy in TCRdb shows in-frame clones only, minus some. Seen here are 150,000 to 200,000 clones, roughly four fifths observed once, and the top ten hold approximately 2%. These data come from a study of cytomegalovirus exposure and HLA in healthy donors. Across the study: In an earlier analysis, 90 million to 130 million unique TCR beta sequences were found from 150 million to 200 million T cells.

The study, taken as a whole, reports: In a later analysis, a missense DCLRE1C variant was linked to TCR beta V- and J-gene trimming. Later on, analysis showed that most CMV-associated TCR beta chains appeared to be HLA-restricted.

The TCR sequence derives from a man between 18 and 35 years old in good health and CMV-seronegative. Sequenced: PBMCs. V usage is TRBV4-3 and J usage is TRBJ2-3, with 9 bases aligning to TRBD2. DNA for the CDR3: TGCGCCAGCAGCCAAGAGCGGGGGGGCCCAGATACGCAGTATTTT. Its protein is CASSQERGGPDTQYF.